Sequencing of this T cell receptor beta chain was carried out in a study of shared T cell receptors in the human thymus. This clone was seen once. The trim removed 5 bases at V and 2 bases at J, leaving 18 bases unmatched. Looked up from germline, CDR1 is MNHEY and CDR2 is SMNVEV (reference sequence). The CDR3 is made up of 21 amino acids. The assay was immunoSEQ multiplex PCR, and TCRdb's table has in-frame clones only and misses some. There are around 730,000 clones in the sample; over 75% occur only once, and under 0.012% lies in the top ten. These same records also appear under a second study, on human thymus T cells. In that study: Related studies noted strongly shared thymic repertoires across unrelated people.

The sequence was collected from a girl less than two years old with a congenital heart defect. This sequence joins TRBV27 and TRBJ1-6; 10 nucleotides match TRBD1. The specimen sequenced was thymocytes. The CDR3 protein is CASSPSSGTGAGGTYNSPLHF. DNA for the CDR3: TGTGCCAGCAGTCCATCCTCTGGGACAGGGGCGGGAGGGACCTATAATTCACCCCTCCACTTT.